This T cell receptor beta chain was found in a study of cytomegalovirus exposure and HLA in healthy donors. CDR3 size: 15 residues. V lost 1 base and J 3 bases, leaving 12 bases between the germline ends. The germline gives CDR1 SGHDN, CDR2 FVKESK. This clone came up a few times. Produced via immunoSEQ multiplex PCR; TCRdb's table is partial and in-frame only. The data show roughly 47,000 clones, with roughly 93% seen just once and less than 2.5% held by the top ten. The sample taken for sequencing was PBMCs. The TCR sequence derives from a woman aged 18-29 years in good health and CMV-seronegative. This chain connects TRBV14 to TRBJ1-1, with a weak D call TRBD1 (6 bases). The CDR3 sequence: CASSQVEGQYTEAFF. The CDR3, as DNA: TGTGCCAGCAGCCAAGTTGAGGGACAATACACTGAAGCTTTCTTT.